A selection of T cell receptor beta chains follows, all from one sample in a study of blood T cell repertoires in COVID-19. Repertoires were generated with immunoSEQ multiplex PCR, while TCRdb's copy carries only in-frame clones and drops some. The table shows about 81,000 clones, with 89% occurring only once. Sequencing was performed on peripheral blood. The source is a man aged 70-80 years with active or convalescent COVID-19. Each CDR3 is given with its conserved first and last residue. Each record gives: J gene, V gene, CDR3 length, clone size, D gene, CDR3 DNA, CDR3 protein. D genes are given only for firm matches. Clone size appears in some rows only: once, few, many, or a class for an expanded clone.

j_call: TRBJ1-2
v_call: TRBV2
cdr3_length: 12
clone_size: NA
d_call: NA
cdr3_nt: TGTGCCAGCAGTGGAGGGTGGGATGGCTACACCTTC
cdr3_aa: CASSGGWDGYTF

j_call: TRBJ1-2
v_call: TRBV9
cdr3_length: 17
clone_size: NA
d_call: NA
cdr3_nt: TGTGCCAGCAGCGTAGAAGGACAGCCACTTACTAACTATGGCTACACCTTC
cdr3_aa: CASSVEGQPLTNYGYTF

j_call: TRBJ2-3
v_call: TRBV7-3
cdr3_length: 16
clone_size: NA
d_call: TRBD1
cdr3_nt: TGTGCCAGCAGCATACAGGGGGCCGGGACCACAGATACGCAGTATTTT
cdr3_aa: CASSIQGAGTTDTQYF

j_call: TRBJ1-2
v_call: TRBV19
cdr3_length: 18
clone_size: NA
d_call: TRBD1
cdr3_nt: TGTGCCAGTAGTAGCCCCCCGGGACAGGGACTACCTTATGGCGGCTACACCTTC
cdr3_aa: CASSSPPGQGLPYGGYTF

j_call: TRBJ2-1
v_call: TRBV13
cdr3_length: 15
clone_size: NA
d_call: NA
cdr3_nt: TGTGCCAGCAGCGCCCCAGGGGCTCCCTACAATGAGCAGTTCTTC
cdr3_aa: CASSAPGAPYNEQFF

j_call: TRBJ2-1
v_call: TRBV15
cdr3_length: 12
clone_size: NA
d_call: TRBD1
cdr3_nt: TGTGCCACCACCGGACAGGGGTCTGAGCAGTTCTTC
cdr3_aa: CATTGQGSEQFF

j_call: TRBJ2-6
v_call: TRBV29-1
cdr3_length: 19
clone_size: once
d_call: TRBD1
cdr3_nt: TGCAGCGTTGAAAACCGGGAAGGGGGCCCTAGCTCTGGGGCCAACGTCCTGACTTTC
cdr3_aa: CSVENREGGPSSGANVLTF

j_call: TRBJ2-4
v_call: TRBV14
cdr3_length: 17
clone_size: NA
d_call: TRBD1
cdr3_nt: TGTGCCAGCAGCCGGGTCTTCGGTGCAGGGGGCAAAAACATTCAGTACTTC
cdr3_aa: CASSRVFGAGGKNIQYF

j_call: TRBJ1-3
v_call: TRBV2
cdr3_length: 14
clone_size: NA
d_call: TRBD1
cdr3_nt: TGTGCCAGATCTAAAACAGGGGATGGAAACACCATATATTTT
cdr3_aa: CARSKTGDGNTIYF

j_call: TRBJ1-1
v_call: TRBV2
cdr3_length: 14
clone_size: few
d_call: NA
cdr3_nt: TGTGCCAGCTTTACCGGGACATCCCACGGGGAAGCTTTCTTT
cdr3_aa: CASFTGTSHGEAFF

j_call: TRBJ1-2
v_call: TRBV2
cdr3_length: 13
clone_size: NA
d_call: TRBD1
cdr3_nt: TGTGCCAGTCTGCTACAGGGGAAGAATGGCTACACCTTC
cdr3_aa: CASLLQGKNGYTF

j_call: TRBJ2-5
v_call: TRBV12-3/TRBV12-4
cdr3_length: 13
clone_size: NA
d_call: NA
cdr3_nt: TGTGCCAGCAGTCCCCGAGGACAAGAGACCCAGTACTTC
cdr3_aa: CASSPRGQETQYF

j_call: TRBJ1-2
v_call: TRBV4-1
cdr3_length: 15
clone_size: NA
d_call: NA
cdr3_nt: TGCGCCAGCAGCCAAGATCTCAACGCGGGGAATGGCTACACCTTC
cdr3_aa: CASSQDLNAGNGYTF

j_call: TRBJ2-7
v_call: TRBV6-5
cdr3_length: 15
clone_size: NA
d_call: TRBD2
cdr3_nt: TGTGCCAGCAGTACCTCCCCGGGGGGGGGATACGAGCAGTACTTC
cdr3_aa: CASSTSPGGGYEQYF

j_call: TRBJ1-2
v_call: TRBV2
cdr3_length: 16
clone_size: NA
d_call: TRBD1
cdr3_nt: TGTGCCAGCAGTCCAGGACAGGACAAATTTAACTATGGCTACACCTTC
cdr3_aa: CASSPGQDKFNYGYTF

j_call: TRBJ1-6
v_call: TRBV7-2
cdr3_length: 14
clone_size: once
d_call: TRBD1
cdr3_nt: TGTGCCAGCAGCTTAGGACAGGGCAGATCACCCCTCCACTTT
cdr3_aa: CASSLGQGRSPLHF

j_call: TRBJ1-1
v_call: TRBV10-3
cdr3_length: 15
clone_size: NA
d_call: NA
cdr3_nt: TGTGCCATCAGTGAGTCGGGGCGGGATTCTATTGAAGCTTTCTTT
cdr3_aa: CAISESGRDSIEAFF

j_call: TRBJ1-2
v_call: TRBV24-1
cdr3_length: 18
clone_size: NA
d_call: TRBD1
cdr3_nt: TGTGCCACCAGTGATTCGACAGGGGGAACGAGGCGGTTTTATGGCTACACCTTC
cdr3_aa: CATSDSTGGTRRFYGYTF

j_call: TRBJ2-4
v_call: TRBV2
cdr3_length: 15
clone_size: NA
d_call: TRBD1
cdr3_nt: TGTGCCAGCAGTATGACAGGGGCTGCCAAAAACATTCAGTACTTC
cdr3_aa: CASSMTGAAKNIQYF

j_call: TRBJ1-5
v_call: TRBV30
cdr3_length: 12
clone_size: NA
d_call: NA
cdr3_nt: TGTGCCTGGAGTGTAGGCCGGAGTACCCAGCATTTT
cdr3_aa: CAWSVGRSTQHF

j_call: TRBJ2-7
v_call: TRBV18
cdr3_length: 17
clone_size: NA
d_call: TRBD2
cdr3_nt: TGTGCCAGCTCACCCGGAGGACCGGGACTAGCAGCCTACGAGCAGTACTTC
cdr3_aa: CASSPGGPGLAAYEQYF

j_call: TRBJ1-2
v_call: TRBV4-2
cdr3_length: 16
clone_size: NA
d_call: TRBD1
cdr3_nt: TGTGCCAGCAGCCAAGCCACCGGGACAGCGGCATATGGCTACACCTTC
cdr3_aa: CASSQATGTAAYGYTF

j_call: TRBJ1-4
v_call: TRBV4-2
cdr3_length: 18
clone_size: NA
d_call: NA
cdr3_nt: TGTGCCAGCAGCCAAGTTTCTGTCCTGCAGGGGTCGGGGGAAAAACTGTTTTTT
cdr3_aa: CASSQVSVLQGSGEKLFF

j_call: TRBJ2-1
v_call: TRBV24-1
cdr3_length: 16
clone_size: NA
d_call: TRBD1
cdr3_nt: TGTGCCACCAGTGACCCTAGGAACAGGGGGATCAATGAGCAGTTCTTC
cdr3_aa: CATSDPRNRGINEQFF

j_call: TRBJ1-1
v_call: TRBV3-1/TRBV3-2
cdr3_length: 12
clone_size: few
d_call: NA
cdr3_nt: TGTGCCAGCAGTCGAGAGGGCACTGAAGCTTTCTTT
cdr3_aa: CASSREGTEAFF

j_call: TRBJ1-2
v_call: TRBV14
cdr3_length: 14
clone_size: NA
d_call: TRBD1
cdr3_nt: TGTGCCAGCAGCCTCGGACAGGCCACGTATGGCTACACCTTC
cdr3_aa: CASSLGQATYGYTF

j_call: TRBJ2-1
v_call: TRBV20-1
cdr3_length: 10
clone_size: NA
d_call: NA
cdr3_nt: TGCAGTGCTAGGTTGGCTTGGCAGTTCTTC
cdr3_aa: CSARLAWQFF

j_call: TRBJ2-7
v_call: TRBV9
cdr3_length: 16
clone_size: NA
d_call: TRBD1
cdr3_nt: TGTGCCAGCAGCGTATCTGTAGGGACAGTAATTTACGAGCAGTACTTC
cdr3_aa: CASSVSVGTVIYEQYF

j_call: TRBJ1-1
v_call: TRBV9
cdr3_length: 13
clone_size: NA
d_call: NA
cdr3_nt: TGTGCCAGCAGCGTAAGCGCGAACACTGAAGCTTTCTTT
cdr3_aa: CASSVSANTEAFF

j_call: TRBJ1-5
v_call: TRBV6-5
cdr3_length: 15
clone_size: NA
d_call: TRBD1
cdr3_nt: TGTGCCAGCAGCCTTACAGGGGTTAACAATCAGCCCCAGCATTTT
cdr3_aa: CASSLTGVNNQPQHF

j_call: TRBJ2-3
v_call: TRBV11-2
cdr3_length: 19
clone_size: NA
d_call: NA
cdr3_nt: TGTGCCAGCAGCTTAGGAAGCGGACTCCCTTCGACCGCAGCAGATACGCAGTATTTT
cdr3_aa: CASSLGSGLPSTAADTQYF

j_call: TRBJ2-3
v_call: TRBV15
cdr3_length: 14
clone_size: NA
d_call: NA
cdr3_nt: TGTGCCACCAGCACAAGACAAGGTCCAGATACGCAGTATTTT
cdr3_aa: CATSTRQGPDTQYF

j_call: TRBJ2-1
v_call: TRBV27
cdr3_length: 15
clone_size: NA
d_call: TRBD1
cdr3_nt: TGTGCCAGCAGGAGTCCCGGGACAGTTTACAATGAGCAGTTCTTC
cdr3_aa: CASRSPGTVYNEQFF

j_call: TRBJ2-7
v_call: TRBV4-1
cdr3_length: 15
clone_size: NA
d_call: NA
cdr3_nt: TGCGCCAGCAGCCGATCGACAGGACTTACCTACGAGCAGTACTTC
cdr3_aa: CASSRSTGLTYEQYF

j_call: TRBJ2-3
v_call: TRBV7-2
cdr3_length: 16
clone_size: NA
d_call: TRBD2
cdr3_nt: TGTGCCAGCAGCTGGGGACCGGGACTAGACACAGATACGCAGTATTTT
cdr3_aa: CASSWGPGLDTDTQYF